One and the same sample provided the 19 T cell receptor beta chains below, sequenced in a study of T cells after yellow fever vaccination. A single record per CDR3 protein comes from TCRdb applying MiXCR to the 5' RACE reads. The sample carries about 130,000 distinct CDR3 sequences, about 7% recorded once. The sample consisted of CD4+ T cells sorted from PBMCs, taken 10 days after the yellow fever booster vaccination. These receptors came from a man in his thirties or forties who received the YFV17D yellow fever vaccine.

This clonotype has a count of ten or more. The CDR3 region is CASSSPPQQGRAFF. CDR3 bases: TGTGCCAGCAGCTCCCCCCCTCAACAGGGGCGAGCTTTCTTT. The genes are TRBV7-2 and TRBJ1-1, with 7 bases lining up with TRBD1. This CDR3 comprises 14 residues. Germline V gives CDR1 SGHTA, CDR2 FQGNSA. V trimming: 4 bases; J trimming: 10 bases; junction bases outside the gene matches: 12.

The table lists this clonotype with many counts. The rearrangement joins TRBV27 to TRBJ1-6; D unclear. V lost 11 bases and J 6 bases, leaving 20 bases between the germline ends. This CDR3 is built from 15 residues. Germline assignment: CDR1 MNHEY and CDR2 SMNVEV (reference sequence). The CDR3 protein is CADRRKRTANSPLHF. CDR3 in DNA: TGTGCCGACCGACGGAAACGCACGGCTAATTCACCCCTCCACTTT.

In its sample, this clonotype was seen many times. The genes are TRBV5-1 and TRBJ2-3; 7 positions agree with TRBD1. Germline V gene sequence: CDR1 SGHRS, CDR2 YFSETQ. V dropped 0 bases and J dropped 1; count of bases not matched to a gene: 5. CDR3 size: 16 residues. The CDR3 DNA reads TGCGCCAGCAGCTTGGCTACAGGGGTCGGCACAGATACGCAGTATTTT. Its protein product is CASSLATGVGTDTQYF.

This clonotype was seen many times. The DNA of the CDR3 is TGTGCCAGCAGTTTGGGACTGCTTGGGGGCACAGATACGCAGTATTTT. Its translation is CASSLGLLGGTDTQYF. V is TRBV12-3 or TRBV12-4 and J is TRBJ2-3; D is perhaps TRBD2 (6 bases). The CDR3 contains 16 residues. Trimming pared 3 bases from V and 1 base from J, leaving 14 bases between.

A few counts support this clonotype. J is TRBJ2-3 and V is TRBV4-2; TRBD2 aligns across 9 bases. The V segment lost 4 bases and the J segment 2 bases; nucleotides outside the gene matches: 7. In germline, CDR1 is LGHNA, CDR2 YNFKEQ. CDR3 length equals 16 residues. CDR3 loop: CASSRKTSGYTDTQYF. CDR3 in DNA: TGTGCCAGCAGCCGGAAGACTAGCGGATACACAGATACGCAGTATTTT.

The V and J genes are TRBV11-1 and TRBJ2-5, with TRBD1 identical over 9 bases. The CDR3 consists of 20 residues. After removal of 7 bases from V and 6 bases from J, the junction contained 27 bases not matched to a gene. Germline V CDR1 and CDR2: SGHAT, FQDESV (reference sequence). CDR3 nucleotide sequence: TGTGCCAGCACCGACGTTGAACCCCGGGCGGAGGACAGGGGCGGACAGACCCAGTACTTC. Translated, it gives CASTDVEPRAEDRGGQTQYF. Full variable domain (rest looked up from reference TRBV11-1 and TRBJ2-5): EAEVAQSPRYKITEKSQAVAFWCDPISGHATLYWYRQILGQGPELLVQFQDESVVDDSQLPKDRFSAERLKGVDSTLKIQPAELGDSAMYLCASTDVEPRAEDRGGQTQYFGPGTRLLVL.

This clonotype was seen ten or more times. This chain connects TRBV18 to TRBJ2-1, with TRBD2 matching 10 bases. V lost 2 bases, J lost 5 bases, and 6 bases stayed unmatched. Looked up from germline, CDR1 is KGHSH and CDR2 is LQKENI. This CDR3 is 16 amino acids long. The CDR3 here is CASSPGLAGANNEQFF. The CDR3 bases are TGTGCCAGCTCACCAGGGCTAGCGGGAGCTAACAATGAGCAGTTCTTC.

This clonotype was counted many times. This chain uses TRBV6-5 with TRBJ2-1, with a weak D call TRBD2 (6 bases). The germline gives CDR1 MNHEY, CDR2 SVGAGI. This CDR3 has 17 amino acids. Trimming removed 0 bases at V and 3 bases at J, with 15 bases between. The CDR3 spells CASSYSGLGGVYNEQFF. The CDR3 DNA follows: TGTGCCAGCAGTTACTCGGGACTGGGCGGGGTCTACAATGAGCAGTTCTTC.

In its sample, this clonotype was seen many times. V is TRBV5-6 and J is TRBJ1-1, with D tentatively TRBD1 (6 bases). CDR3 size: 15 residues. Germline V CDR1 and CDR2: SGHDT, YYEEEE. V was clipped by 0 bases and J by 8 bases, with 17 bases between them. CDR3 residues: CASSLAPGVVSEAFF. The CDR3 bases are TGTGCCAGCAGCTTGGCGCCAGGGGTGGTGTCGGAAGCTTTCTTT.

At least ten counts were recorded for this clonotype. V is TRBV20-1 and J is TRBJ2-5, with 10 bases that match TRBD2. V was pared by 6 bases and J by 5 bases, with 9 bases of the junction left unmatched. The germline CDR1 and CDR2 sequences are DFQATT and SNEGSKA (reference sequence). CDR3 length: 14 amino acids. The CDR3 DNA follows: TGCAGTGCGGTCCTAGCGGGAGTGGGGGAGACCCAGTACTTC. Translating gives CSAVLAGVGETQYF.

This clonotype was observed a handful of times. V is TRBV3-1 and J is TRBJ1-2; no clear D gene. V lost 2 bases to trimming and J lost 4 bases, with 11 bases between them. The CDR3 contains 14 residues. From germline, CDR1 is LGHDT and CDR2 YNNKEL (reference sequence). CDR3 amino acids: CASSQSGRIYGYTF. Here the CDR3 DNA reads TGTGCCAGCAGCCAAAGTGGACGGATCTATGGCTACACCTTC.

This clonotype was found many times. The chain combines TRBV7-2 with TRBJ2-7, with 8 nucleotides matching TRBD2. V dropped 5 bases and J dropped 3; count of bases not matched to a gene: 6. The germline V gene has CDR1 SGHTA and CDR2 FQGNSA. The CDR3 is made up of 14 amino acids. The DNA for the CDR3 is TGTGCCAGCAGCCCTAGCGGGCCACTCTACGAGCAGTACTTC. It codes for CASSPSGPLYEQYF.

This clonotype was seen at least ten times. This chain's CDR3 is CASTLLGGGLAGNNEQFF. CDR3 nucleotide sequence: TGTGCCAGCACCCTCCTCGGGGGCGGACTAGCGGGAAACAATGAGCAGTTCTTC. The chain combines TRBV27 with TRBJ2-1, with TRBD2 matching over 12 bases. Germline values: CDR1 MNHEY, CDR2 SMNVEV (reference sequence). The V and J ends lost 7 bases and 5 bases, in that order; junction bases with no gene match: 15. The CDR3 is 18 amino acids.

This clonotype has a count of ten or more. This chain connects TRBV20-1 to TRBJ2-5, with TRBD1 matching over 7 bases. This CDR3 has 16 amino acids. Trimming at V came to 1 base and at J to 5 bases, leaving 13 bases not matched to a gene. The germline V gene encodes CDR1 DFQATT and CDR2 SNEGSKA (reference sequence). CDR3 coding DNA: TGCAGTGCTAGAGTCCCCGGCAGTAAAGGGGGCGAGACCCAGTACTTC. It codes for CSARVPGSKGGETQYF.

This clonotype was detected many times. The chain recombines TRBV20-1 with TRBJ2-7; 7 nucleotides line up with TRBD2. The V gene end was trimmed by 6 bases and the J gene end by 2 bases; junction bases not matched to a gene: 10. This CDR3 has 14 residues. Germline V gives CDR1 DFQATT, CDR2 SNEGSKA (reference sequence). The CDR3 bases are TGCAGTGCCCCAGCCCCCGGGAGGACCTACGAGCAGTACTTC. It yields the protein CSAPAPGRTYEQYF.

This clonotype has a handful of counts. This sequence joins TRBV5-4 and TRBJ2-5; D remains ambiguous. CDR1 is SGHNT, CDR2 YYREEE, per germline (reference sequence). The CDR3 has 13 residues. Trimming removed 1 base at V and 4 bases at J, with 8 bases between. The CDR3 DNA sequence: TGTGCCAGCAGCTTGAAAGGCGGAGAGACCCAGTACTTC. Translated, it gives CASSLKGGETQYF.

At least ten counts were recorded for this clonotype. The chain has TRBV7-8 and TRBJ2-3; D unresolved. The germline V gene encodes CDR1 SGHVS and CDR2 FQNEAQ. The CDR3 covers 14 residues. The V end was cut by 5 bases, the J end by 6 bases, with 15 bases between. CDR3 protein: CASSPRYALDTQYF. CDR3 coding DNA: TGTGCCAGCAGCCCCCGTTATGCCCTGGATACGCAGTATTTT.

V and J are TRBV5-1 and TRBJ2-5; 9 bases are a match to TRBD1. V trimming: 6 bases; J trimming: 2 bases; junction bases outside the gene matches: 8. The CDR3 runs to 15 residues. Germline V gene sequence: CDR1 SGHRS, CDR2 YFSETQ. In DNA form, the CDR3 reads TGCGCCAGCATAGGGGGACAGGGTCATCAAGAGACCCAGTACTTC. Its protein is CASIGGQGHQETQYF.

The table lists this clonotype with many counts. J is TRBJ1-3 and V is TRBV18, with D unresolved. This CDR3 is 16 amino acids long. Trimming shortened V by 3 bases and J by 4 bases, and 16 bases separated the two germline ends. CDR1 is KGHSH and CDR2 is LQKENI in the germline V gene. CDR3 region: CASSPSSPGFGNTIYF. CDR3 bases: TGTGCCAGCTCACCTAGCTCGCCGGGGTTCGGAAACACCATATATTTT.